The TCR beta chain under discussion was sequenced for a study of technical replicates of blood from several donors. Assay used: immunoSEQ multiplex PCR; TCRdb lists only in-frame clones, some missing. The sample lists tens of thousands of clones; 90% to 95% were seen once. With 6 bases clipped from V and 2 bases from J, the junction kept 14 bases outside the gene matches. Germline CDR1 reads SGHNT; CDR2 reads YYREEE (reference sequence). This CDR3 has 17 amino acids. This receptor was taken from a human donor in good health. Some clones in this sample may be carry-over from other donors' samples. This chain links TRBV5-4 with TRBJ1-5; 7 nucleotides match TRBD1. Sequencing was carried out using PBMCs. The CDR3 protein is CASTGRGHFKCNQPQHF. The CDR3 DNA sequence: TGTGCCAGCACGGGAAGGGGGCATTTTAAATGCAATCAGCCCCAGCATTTT.